This paragraph reports one T cell receptor (beta chain). These data belong to a study of human T cells and chemical hapten exposure. CDR3 length equals 16 residues. The V gene's germline CDR1 is SGHRS and CDR2 YFSETQ. J gave up 7 bases and V 4 bases, and 11 bases lay outside the gene matches. One entry per CDR3 protein, called by TCRdb with MiXCR from the RACE reads. The data contain around 190,000 distinct CDR3 sequences, 20% to 25% of them singletons. Regarding time point: patch test 1, 2 weeks after DPC sensitization. The treatment denotes: therapeutic diphenylcyclopropenone sensitization with weekly scalp DPC.

The specimen was whole blood, collected in connection with sensitization to the hapten diphenylcyclopropenone (DPC). This chain uses TRBV5-1 with TRBJ1-6, with TRBD1 identical over 7 bases. This receptor was taken from a woman between 50 and 59 years old with alopecia areata. Some clones in this sample may be carry-over from other donors' samples. CDR3 bases: TGCGCCAGCAGCCTTAGGGGGCCGACTCTCAATTCACCCCTCCACTTT. Its protein product is CASSLRGPTLNSPLHF.